This record covers a single T cell receptor beta chain. The antigen is unknown. Sequence at one end of the junction differs from germline and may be a read error. This sample was taken from a study of metastatic and nonmetastatic thyroid tumors. In the study overall: Thyroid patients, malignant and benign, had repertoires compared across blood and tumor or nodule tissue.

Germline V lookup: CDR1 MDHEN, CDR2 SYDVKM. The CDR3 spans 12 residues. No treatment had been given to any patient before thyroid surgery. Authors' analysis steps: For papillary thyroid cancer, a distant-metastasis classifier was constructed from CDR3 differences observed across clinicopathological groups. Using MiXCR, TCRdb re-called clones from the PCR reads. These V and J calls rely on TCRdb rather than the paper's analysis. The sample has about 32,000 clones, around 25% seen once. Study-wide findings and caveats: When malignant thyroid tumors were compared with benign nodules, TCR beta diversity was reportedly significantly higher in the malignant tumors. This held in both blood and tumor samples.

The chain is built from TRBV28 and TRBJ2-7; the match to TRBD2 covers 7 bases. Sequenced material: blood. This clonotype was sampled from a female donor with papillary thyroid cancer or a benign thyroid nodule (not recorded which). Some clones in this sample may be carry-over from other donors' samples. CDR3 sequence reads: CVVGGNSYEQCF. CDR3 DNA sequence: TGTGTCGTGGGGGGGAACTCCTACGAGCAGTGCTTC.